A single sample is the source of the 25 T cell receptor beta chains below, sequenced in a study of cytomegalovirus exposure and HLA in healthy donors. It was with 60 Vbeta and 13 Jbeta primers that the PCR ran. The assay was immunoSEQ multiplex PCR, and TCRdb's table has in-frame clones only and misses some. The repertoire holds 200,000 to 250,000 clones, with more than 75% as singletons. Material for sequencing was PBMCs. All receptors derive from a woman aged 40 to 50 in good health and CMV-seronegative.

This clone turned up a few times. This sequence joins TRBV27 and TRBJ1-5; possibly TRBD1 for D (6 bases). Germline V CDR1 and CDR2: MNHEY, SMNVEV (reference sequence). The CDR3 has 17 amino acids. Trimming left V 4 bases short and J 1 base short, with 17 bases between. The CDR3 region has the DNA TGTGCCAGCAGTTCGGTGACAGGCCTGGGGAGCAATCAGCCCCAGCATTTT. Its translation is CASSSVTGLGSNQPQHF.

The CDR3 DNA reads as TGTGCCAGCAGTCCTAGTCCAAATCAGCCCCAGCATTTT. As protein: CASSPSPNQPQHF. The chain couples TRBV2 to TRBJ1-5, with no clear D. V was cut by 5 bases and J by 4 bases, with 9 bases left in between. Germline values: CDR1 SNHLY, CDR2 FYNNEI. CDR3 length: 13 amino acids.

The rearrangement joins TRBV5-1 to TRBJ2-7; the match to TRBD2 covers 8 bases. V lost 2 bases and J lost 3; bases outside the gene matches: 7. The CDR3 has 15 amino acids. CDR1 and CDR2 (germline): SGHRS, YFSETQ. This chain's CDR3 is CASSLSGSPSYEQYF. DNA for the CDR3: TGCGCCAGCAGCTTAAGCGGGAGCCCAAGCTACGAGCAGTACTTC. The full variable domain, its missing parts supplied by reference TRBV5-1 and TRBJ2-7, is KAGVTQTPRYLIKTRGQQVTLSCSPISGHRSVSWYQQTPGQGLQFLFEYFSETQRNKGNFPGRFSGRQFSNSRSEMNVSTLELGDSALYLCASSLSGSPSYEQYFGPGTRLTVT.

The chain combines TRBV11-1 with TRBJ2-1; 7 positions agree with TRBD1. CDR1 and CDR2 (germline): SGHAT, FQDESV (reference sequence). The CDR3 length is 12 residues. The trim removed 4 bases at V and 6 bases at J, leaving 0 bases unmatched. Written as DNA, the CDR3 is TGTGCCAGCAGCTCAGGGGGCAATGAGCAGTTCTTC. It specifies CASSSGGNEQFF.

The V gene is TRBV27, the J gene TRBJ2-7; D possibly corresponds to TRBD1 (6 bases). V was cut by 5 bases and J by 6 bases, with 14 bases left in between. From germline, CDR1 is MNHEY and CDR2 SMNVEV (reference sequence). The CDR3 length is 13 residues. CDR3 loop: CASSPQGSGEQYF. For the CDR3, the DNA is TGTGCCAGCAGTCCACAGGGTTCGGGCGAGCAGTACTTC.

This rearrangement joins TRBV18 to TRBJ2-3, with 8 bases that match TRBD2. This CDR3 contains 15 residues. Trimming took 3 bases from V and 2 from J; bases not matched to a gene: 4. CDR1 and CDR2 (germline): KGHSH, LQKENI. The CDR3 DNA reads as TGTGCCAGCTCACCCTTTAGCGGGAACACAGATACGCAGTATTTT. Its translation: CASSPFSGNTDTQYF.

This clone is a singleton in its sample. The J gene is TRBJ2-1, the V gene TRBV6-5; 9 nucleotides agree with TRBD1. The CDR3 consists of 14 residues. The V gene end was trimmed by 5 bases and the J gene end by 5 bases; junction bases not matched to a gene: 4. The germline V gene has CDR1 MNHEY and CDR2 SVGAGI. This CDR3 is CASSRTGANNEQFF. CDR3 bases: TGTGCCAGCAGTAGGACAGGGGCCAACAATGAGCAGTTCTTC.

There are a few counts of this clone. V and J are TRBV28 and TRBJ2-3, with TRBD2 matching over 9 bases. The CDR3 totals 10 residues. Germline CDR1 MDHEN, CDR2 SYDVKM. The CDR3 sequence: CASGRDTQYF. The CDR3, as DNA: TGTGCTAGCGGGAGAGATACGCAGTATTTT.

The chain recombines TRBV19 with TRBJ2-3, with TRBD2 matching over 8 bases. Trimming took 7 bases from V and 4 from J; bases not matched to a gene: 7. Germline V CDR1 and CDR2: LNHDA, SQIVND (reference sequence). The CDR3 runs 14 residues. The CDR3 DNA is TGTGCCAGTAAACGGGGGGGAGAAGCAGATACGCAGTATTTT. This encodes CASKRGGEADTQYF.

V usage is TRBV5-1 and J usage is TRBJ1-2; D is perhaps TRBD1 (5 bases). Germline V gives CDR1 SGHRS, CDR2 YFSETQ. Trimming removed 7 bases from V and 1 base from J, with 17 bases in between. This CDR3 spans 15 amino acids. The CDR3 is CASGTSPGFNYGYTF. The DNA for the CDR3 is TGCGCCAGCGGAACCTCCCCAGGGTTTAACTATGGCTACACCTTC. Combining the CDR3 with reference TRBV5-1 and TRBJ1-2 gives the whole variable domain KAGVTQTPRYLIKTRGQQVTLSCSPISGHRSVSWYQQTPGQGLQFLFEYFSETQRNKGNFPGRFSGRQFSNSRSEMNVSTLELGDSALYLCASGTSPGFNYGYTFGSGTRLTVV.

The chain carries TRBV5-1 and TRBJ2-1, with TRBD1 as a possible D gene (6 bases). Looked up from germline, CDR1 is SGHRS and CDR2 is YFSETQ. Trimming removed 0 bases at V and 8 bases at J, with 18 bases between. The CDR3 length is 16 residues. This CDR3 is CASSLVMGTGSHEQFF. The DNA of the CDR3 is TGCGCCAGCAGCTTGGTTATGGGTACAGGGTCCCATGAGCAGTTCTTC.

The rearrangement uses TRBV6-1 and TRBJ2-7, with TRBD1 identical over 10 bases. Losses at the gene ends were 2 bases for V and 2 bases for J; bases not matched to a gene: 6. Germline CDR1 reads MNHNS; CDR2 reads SASEGT. CDR3 length: 16 residues. The CDR3 nucleotides read TGTGCCAGCAGTGAACCCCGGGACAGGGGACCCTACGAGCAGTACTTC. Protein product: CASSEPRDRGPYEQYF.

The chain couples TRBV4-2 to TRBJ2-7, with TRBD2 matching over 7 bases. The CDR3 is 15 amino acids. Trimming took 1 base from V and 1 from J; bases not matched to a gene: 4. The V gene's germline CDR1 is LGHNA and CDR2 YNFKEQ. The CDR3 region has the DNA TGTGCCAGCAGCCAAGGTGGCGGGGGATCCTACGAGCAGTACTTC. This codes for CASSQGGGGSYEQYF.

The chain couples TRBV7-9 to TRBJ1-1; 9 nucleotides agree with TRBD1. This CDR3 has 14 residues. Looked up from germline, CDR1 is SEHNR and CDR2 is FQNEAQ (reference sequence). The V segment lost 5 bases and the J segment 0 bases; nucleotides outside the gene matches: 1. CDR3 in DNA: TGTGCCAGCAGCCGGGACAGGGTGAACACTGAAGCTTTCTTT. This encodes CASSRDRVNTEAFF.

The V gene is TRBV5-1, the J gene TRBJ2-7; D uncertain. The length of the CDR3 is 13 residues. The V gene's germline CDR1 is SGHRS and CDR2 YFSETQ. With 0 bases removed from V and 2 bases from J, the gap between germline ends came to 6 bases. This CDR3 is CASSLVPAYEQYF. DNA for the CDR3: TGCGCCAGCAGCTTGGTTCCCGCCTACGAGCAGTACTTC.

This chain connects TRBV7-9 to TRBJ1-2, with D uncertain. The V end was cut by 1 base, the J end by 0 bases, with 3 bases between. The germline V gene has CDR1 SEHNR and CDR2 FQNEAQ (reference sequence). The CDR3 totals 13 residues. CDR3 residues: CASSLVTNYGYTF. The CDR3, as DNA: TGTGCCAGCAGCTTAGTTACTAACTATGGCTACACCTTC. The full variable domain, its missing parts supplied by reference TRBV7-9 and TRBJ1-2, is DTGVSQNPRHKITKRGQNVTFRCDPISEHNRLYWYRQTLGQGPEFLTYFQNEAQLEKSRLLSDRFSAERPKGSFSTLEIQRTEQGDSAMYLCASSLVTNYGYTFGSGTRLTVV.

This clone is a singleton in its sample. The genes are TRBV7-9 and TRBJ2-7; 11 bases are shared with TRBD1. The trim removed 0 bases at V and 5 bases at J, leaving 6 bases unmatched. This CDR3 spans 16 amino acids. Germline-derived CDR1 and CDR2 are SEHNR and FQNEAQ (reference sequence). CDR3 DNA: TGTGCCAGCAGCTTAGCAGTGGGACAGGGGGGCCACGAGCAGTACTTC. Translating gives CASSLAVGQGGHEQYF.

The chain combines TRBV19 with TRBJ2-1; 12 bases agree with TRBD2. The CDR3 sequence is 14 residues long. Germline values: CDR1 LNHDA, CDR2 SQIVND (reference sequence). V shed 9 bases, J shed 7 bases, and the junction held 7 bases outside the gene matches. The CDR3 DNA is TGTGCCAGCACTCTAGCGGGAGGGTTGAATGAGCAGTTCTTC. This encodes CASTLAGGLNEQFF.

This chain links TRBV15 with TRBJ2-1; 9 bases match TRBD2. V was pared by 1 base and J by 0 bases, with 1 base of the junction left unmatched. Germline values: CDR1 LNHNV, CDR2 YYDKDF (reference sequence). The CDR3 extends over 16 amino acids. The CDR3 protein is CATSRGSGSSYNEQFF. DNA of the CDR3: TGTGCCACCAGCAGAGGTAGCGGGAGCTCCTACAATGAGCAGTTCTTC.

The chain joins TRBV2 to TRBJ1-2, with TRBD1 as a possible D gene (6 bases). V was clipped by 3 bases and J by 2 bases, with 16 bases between them. Germline loops: CDR1 SNHLY, CDR2 FYNNEI. The CDR3 covers 16 residues. The CDR3: CASSEGHPQENYGYTF. CDR3 nucleotides: TGTGCCAGCAGTGAGGGACACCCGCAGGAAAACTATGGCTACACCTTC.

The chain links TRBV29-1 to TRBJ2-7, with TRBD2 matching over 8 bases. The CDR3 spans 13 residues. The V gene's germline CDR1 is SQVTM and CDR2 ANQGSEA. The junction had 9 bases not matched to a gene; V was cut back by 7 bases and J by 4 bases. The chain's CDR3 is CSAHSGAKYEQYF. The CDR3 region has the DNA TGCAGCGCCCATAGCGGGGCCAAGTACGAGCAGTACTTC.

The V call is TRBV5-5, the J call TRBJ2-7, with TRBD1 as a possible D gene (6 bases). The V end lost 1 base, the J end lost 2 bases, and 13 bases lay between the germline ends. Per germline, CDR1 SGHKS and CDR2 YYEKEE (reference sequence). This CDR3 is built from 15 residues. CDR3: CASSLSAGETYEQYF. The CDR3, as DNA: TGTGCCAGCAGCTTGTCGGCAGGGGAAACCTACGAGCAGTACTTC.

This chain uses TRBV29-1 with TRBJ1-1, with 8 bases matching TRBD1. V dropped 6 bases and J dropped 4; count of bases not matched to a gene: 10. CDR3 size: 14 residues. Germline V lookup: CDR1 SQVTM, CDR2 ANQGSEA. The CDR3 reads CSVPQGAMGTEAFF. CDR3 coding DNA: TGCAGCGTCCCTCAGGGGGCTATGGGCACTGAAGCTTTCTTT. Together with reference TRBV29-1 and TRBJ1-1, the CDR3 gives the full variable domain: SAVISQKPSRDICQRGTSLTIQCQVDSQVTMMFWYRQQPGQSLTLIATANQGSEATYESGFVIDKFPISRPNLTFSTLTVSNMSPEDSSIYLCSVPQGAMGTEAFFGQGTRLTVV.

J is TRBJ2-7 and V is TRBV27; 10 bases are a match to TRBD1. V shed 4 bases, J shed 6 bases, and the junction held 3 bases outside the gene matches. CDR1 is MNHEY, CDR2 SMNVEV, per germline (reference sequence). This CDR3 is built from 13 residues. The DNA of the CDR3 is TGTGCCAGCAGTTCATGGACAGGGGGCGAGCAGTACTTC. As protein: CASSSWTGGEQYF.

The genes are TRBV27 and TRBJ1-2; 7 bases map to TRBD1. After removal of 6 bases from V and 6 bases from J, the junction contained 10 bases not matched to a gene. Germline-derived CDR1 and CDR2 are MNHEY and SMNVEV (reference sequence). The CDR3 length is 14 residues. The DNA for the CDR3 is TGTGCCAGCAGACCAATCACAGGGGCCCATGGCTACACCTTC. This sequence encodes CASRPITGAHGYTF.